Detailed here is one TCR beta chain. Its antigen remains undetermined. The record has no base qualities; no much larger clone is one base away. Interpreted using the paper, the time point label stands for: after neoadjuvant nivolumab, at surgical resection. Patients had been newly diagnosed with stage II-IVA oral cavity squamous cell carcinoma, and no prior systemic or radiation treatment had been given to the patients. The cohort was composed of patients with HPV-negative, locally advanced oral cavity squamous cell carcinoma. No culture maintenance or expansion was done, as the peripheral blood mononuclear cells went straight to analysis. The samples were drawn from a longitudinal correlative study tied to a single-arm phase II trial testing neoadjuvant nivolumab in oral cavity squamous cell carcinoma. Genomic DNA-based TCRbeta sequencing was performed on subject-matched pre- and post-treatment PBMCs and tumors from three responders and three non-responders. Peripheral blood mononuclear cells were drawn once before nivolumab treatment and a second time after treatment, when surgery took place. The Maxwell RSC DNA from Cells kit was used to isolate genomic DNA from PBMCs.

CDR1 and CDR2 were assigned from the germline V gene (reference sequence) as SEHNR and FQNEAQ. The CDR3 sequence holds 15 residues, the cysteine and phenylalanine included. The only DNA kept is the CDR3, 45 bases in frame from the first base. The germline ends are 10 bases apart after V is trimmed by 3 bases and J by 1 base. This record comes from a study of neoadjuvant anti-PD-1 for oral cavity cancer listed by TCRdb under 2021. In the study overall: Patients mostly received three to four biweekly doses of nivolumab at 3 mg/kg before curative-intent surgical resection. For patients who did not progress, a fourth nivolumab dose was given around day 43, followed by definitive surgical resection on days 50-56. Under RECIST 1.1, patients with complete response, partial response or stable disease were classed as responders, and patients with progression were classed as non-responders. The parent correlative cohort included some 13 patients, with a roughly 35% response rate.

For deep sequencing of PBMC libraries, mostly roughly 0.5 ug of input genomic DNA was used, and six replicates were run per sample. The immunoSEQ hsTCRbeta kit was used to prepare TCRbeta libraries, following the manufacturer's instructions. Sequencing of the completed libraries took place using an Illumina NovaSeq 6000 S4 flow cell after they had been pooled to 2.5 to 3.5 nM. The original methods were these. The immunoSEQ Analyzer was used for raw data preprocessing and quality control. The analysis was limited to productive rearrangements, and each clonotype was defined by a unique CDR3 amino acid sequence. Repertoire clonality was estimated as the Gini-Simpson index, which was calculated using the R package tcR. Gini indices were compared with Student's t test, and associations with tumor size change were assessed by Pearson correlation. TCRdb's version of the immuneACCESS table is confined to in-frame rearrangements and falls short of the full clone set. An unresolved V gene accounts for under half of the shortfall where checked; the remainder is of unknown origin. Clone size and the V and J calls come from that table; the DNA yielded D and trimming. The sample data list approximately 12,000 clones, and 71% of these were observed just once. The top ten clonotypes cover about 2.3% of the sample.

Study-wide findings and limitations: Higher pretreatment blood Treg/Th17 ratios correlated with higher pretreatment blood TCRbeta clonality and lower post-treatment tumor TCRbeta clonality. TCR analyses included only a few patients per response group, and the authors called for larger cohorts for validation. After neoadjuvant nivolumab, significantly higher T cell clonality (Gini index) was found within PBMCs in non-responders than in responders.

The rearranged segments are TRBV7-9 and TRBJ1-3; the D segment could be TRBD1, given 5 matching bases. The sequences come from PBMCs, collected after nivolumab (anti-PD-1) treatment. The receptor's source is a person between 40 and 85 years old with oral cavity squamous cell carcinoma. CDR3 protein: CASSFAGWSGNTIYF. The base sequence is TGTGCCAGCAGCTTCGCAGGGTGGTCTGGAAACACCATATATTTT.